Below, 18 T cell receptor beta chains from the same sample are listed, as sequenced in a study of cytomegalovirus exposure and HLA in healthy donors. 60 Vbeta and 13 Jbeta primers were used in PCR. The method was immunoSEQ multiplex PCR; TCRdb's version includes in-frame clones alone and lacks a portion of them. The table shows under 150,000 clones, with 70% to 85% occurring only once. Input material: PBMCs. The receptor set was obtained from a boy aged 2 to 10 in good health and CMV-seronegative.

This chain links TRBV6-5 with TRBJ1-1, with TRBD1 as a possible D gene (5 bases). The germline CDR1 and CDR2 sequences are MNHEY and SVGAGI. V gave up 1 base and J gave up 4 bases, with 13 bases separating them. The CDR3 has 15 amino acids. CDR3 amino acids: CASSYFREVTTEAFF. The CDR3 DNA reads TGTGCCAGCAGTTACTTCAGGGAGGTGACCACTGAAGCTTTCTTT.

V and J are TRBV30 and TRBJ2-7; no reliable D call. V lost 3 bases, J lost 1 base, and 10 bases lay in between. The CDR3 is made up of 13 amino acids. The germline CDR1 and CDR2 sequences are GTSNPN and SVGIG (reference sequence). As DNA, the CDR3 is TGTGCCTGGAGCGGGTACGGTTCCTACGAGCAGTACTTC. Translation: CAWSGYGSYEQYF.

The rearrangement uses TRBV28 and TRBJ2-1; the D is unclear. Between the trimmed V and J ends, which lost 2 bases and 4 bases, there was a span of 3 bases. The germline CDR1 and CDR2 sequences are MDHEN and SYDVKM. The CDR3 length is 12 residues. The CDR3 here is CASSLTYNEQFF. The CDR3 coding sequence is TGTGCCAGCAGTTTAACTTACAATGAGCAGTTCTTC.

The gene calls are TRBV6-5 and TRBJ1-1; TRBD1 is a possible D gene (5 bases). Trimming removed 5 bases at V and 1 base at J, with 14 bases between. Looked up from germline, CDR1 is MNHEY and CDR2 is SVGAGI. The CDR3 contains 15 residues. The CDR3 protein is CASSPGVQENTEAFF. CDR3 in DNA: TGTGCCAGCAGTCCCGGTGTACAGGAGAACACTGAAGCTTTCTTT.

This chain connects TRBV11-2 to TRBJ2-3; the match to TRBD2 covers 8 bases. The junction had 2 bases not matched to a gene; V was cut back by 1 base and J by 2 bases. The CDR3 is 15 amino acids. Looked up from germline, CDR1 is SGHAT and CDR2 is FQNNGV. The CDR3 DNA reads TGTGCCAGCAGCTTAGGCGGGAGGCACACAGATACGCAGTATTTT. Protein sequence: CASSLGGRHTDTQYF.

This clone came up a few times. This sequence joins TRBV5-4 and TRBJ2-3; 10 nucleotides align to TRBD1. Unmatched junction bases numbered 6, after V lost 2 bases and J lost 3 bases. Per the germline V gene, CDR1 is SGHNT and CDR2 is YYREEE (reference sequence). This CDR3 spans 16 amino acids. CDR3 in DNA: TGTGCCAGCAGCTTTCCCGGACAGGGGGGGACAGATACGCAGTATTTT. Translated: CASSFPGQGGTDTQYF.

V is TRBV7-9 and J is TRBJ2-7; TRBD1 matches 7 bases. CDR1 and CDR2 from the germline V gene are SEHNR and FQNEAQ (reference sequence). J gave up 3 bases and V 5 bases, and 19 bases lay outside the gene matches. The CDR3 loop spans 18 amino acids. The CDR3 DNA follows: TGTGCCAGCAGCCTTCTTCCCGGCCCGGGACAGAAATACTACGAGCAGTACTTC. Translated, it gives CASSLLPGPGQKYYEQYF.

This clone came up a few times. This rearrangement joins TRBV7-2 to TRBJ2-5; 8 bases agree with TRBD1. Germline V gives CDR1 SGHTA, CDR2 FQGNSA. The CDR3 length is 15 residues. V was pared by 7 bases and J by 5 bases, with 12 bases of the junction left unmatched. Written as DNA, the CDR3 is TGTGCCAGCACCTTCACGTCAGGGGGCTGGGAGACCCAGTACTTC. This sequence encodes CASTFTSGGWETQYF.

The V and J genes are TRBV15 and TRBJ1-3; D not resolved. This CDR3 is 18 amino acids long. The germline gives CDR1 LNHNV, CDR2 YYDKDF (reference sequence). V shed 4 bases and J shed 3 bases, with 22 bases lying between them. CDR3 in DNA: TGTGCCACCAGCATCGAGTTGTCGATAAGCCGGGTTGGAAACACCATATATTTT. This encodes CATSIELSISRVGNTIYF.

CDR3 protein: CASSDEAGDTDTQYF. The CDR3 region has the DNA TGTGCCAGCAGTGATGAGGCGGGAGACACAGATACGCAGTATTTT. The chain couples TRBV6-4 to TRBJ2-3; 7 bases align to TRBD2. The CDR3 extends over 15 amino acids. V lost 3 bases to trimming and J lost 2 bases; unmatched junction nucleotides: 5. CDR1 MRHNA and CDR2 SNTAGT come from the germline V gene.

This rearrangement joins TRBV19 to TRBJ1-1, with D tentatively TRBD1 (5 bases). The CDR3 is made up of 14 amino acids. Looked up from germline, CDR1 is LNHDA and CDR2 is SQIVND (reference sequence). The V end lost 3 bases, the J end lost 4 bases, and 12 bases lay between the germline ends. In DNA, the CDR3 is TGTGCCAGTAGTATCCGGGGGGAGGCCACTGAAGCTTTCTTT. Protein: CASSIRGEATEAFF.

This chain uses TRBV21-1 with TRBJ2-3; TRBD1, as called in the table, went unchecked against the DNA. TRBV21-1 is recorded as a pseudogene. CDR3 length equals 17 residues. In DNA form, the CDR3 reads TGTGCCAGCAGCCGGGACCAGGGGGTTGGTGACACAGATACGCAGTATTTT. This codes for CASSRDQGVGDTDTQYF.

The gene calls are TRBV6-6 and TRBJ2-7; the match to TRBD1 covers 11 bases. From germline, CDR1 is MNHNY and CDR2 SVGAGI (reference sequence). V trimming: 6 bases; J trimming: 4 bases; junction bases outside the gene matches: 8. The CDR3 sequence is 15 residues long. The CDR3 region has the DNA TGTGCCAGCAGACCCCCGGGACAGGGGGTTTACGAGCAGTACTTC. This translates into CASRPPGQGVYEQYF.

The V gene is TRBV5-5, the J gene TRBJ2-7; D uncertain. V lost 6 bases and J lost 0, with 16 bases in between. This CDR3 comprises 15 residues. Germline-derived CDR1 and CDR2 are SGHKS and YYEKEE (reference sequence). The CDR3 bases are TGTGCCAGCACCCCCGAGGTAGAGGACTCCTACGAGCAGTACGTC. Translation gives CASTPEVEDSYEQYV.

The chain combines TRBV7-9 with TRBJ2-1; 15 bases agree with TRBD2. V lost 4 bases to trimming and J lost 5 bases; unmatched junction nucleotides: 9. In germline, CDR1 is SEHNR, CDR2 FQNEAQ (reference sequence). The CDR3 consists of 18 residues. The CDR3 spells CASSSGTSGRRANNEQFF. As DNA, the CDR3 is TGTGCCAGCAGCTCCGGGACTAGCGGGAGGCGCGCTAACAATGAGCAGTTCTTC.

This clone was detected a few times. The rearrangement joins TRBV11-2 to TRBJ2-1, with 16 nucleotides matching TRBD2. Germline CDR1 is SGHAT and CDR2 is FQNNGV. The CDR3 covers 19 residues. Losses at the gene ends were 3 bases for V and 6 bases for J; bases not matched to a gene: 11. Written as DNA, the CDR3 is TGTGCCAGCAGCTTCAGACTCGGGACTAGCGGGGGGGCCCTCAATGAGCAGTTCTTC. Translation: CASSFRLGTSGGALNEQFF. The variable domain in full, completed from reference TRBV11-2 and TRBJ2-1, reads EAGVAQSPRYKIIEKRQSVAFWCNPISGHATLYWYQQILGQGPKLLIQFQNNGVVDDSQLPKDRFSAERLKGVDSTLKIQPAKLEDSAVYLCASSFRLGTSGGALNEQFFGPGTRLTVL.

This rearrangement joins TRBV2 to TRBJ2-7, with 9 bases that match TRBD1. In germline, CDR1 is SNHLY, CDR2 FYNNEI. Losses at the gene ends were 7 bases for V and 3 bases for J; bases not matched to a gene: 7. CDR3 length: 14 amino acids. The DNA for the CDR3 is TGTGCCAGCAACAAACCGGGACAGGGCTACGAGCAGTACTTC. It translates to CASNKPGQGYEQYF.

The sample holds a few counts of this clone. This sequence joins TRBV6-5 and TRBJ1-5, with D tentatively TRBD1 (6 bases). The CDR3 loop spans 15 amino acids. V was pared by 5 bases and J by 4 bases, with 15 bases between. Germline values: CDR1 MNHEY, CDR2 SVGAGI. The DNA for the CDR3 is TGTGCCAGCAGTCTCCTGGCGGGGGCAAATCAGCCCCAGCATTTT. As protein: CASSLLAGANQPQHF.